This T cell receptor (beta chain) emerged from a study of blood T cell repertoires in COVID-19. About the research overall: T cells, B-cell-depleted T cells, or PBMCs supplied cDNA or gDNA.

Participants were aged 18 to 89 years, lived in roughly 25 US areas, and enrolled virtually. TCRdb's copy holds only in-frame clones and misses some; the assay was immunoSEQ multiplex PCR. The sample contains 300,000 to 350,000 clones, about 90% of which appear only once. The specimen was PBMCs or T cells enriched from blood (not recorded which). This receptor was obtained from a woman aged 25 to 45 who had been exposed to COVID-19.

The DNA for the CDR3 is TGTGCCAGTAGCCACGTGCTAGCGGGAGGTTCTAGCTCCTACGAGCAGTACTTC. Encoded protein: CASSHVLAGGSSSYEQYF. J is TRBJ2-7 and V is TRBV19; 11 bases agree with TRBD2. The CDR3 covers 18 residues. After removal of 6 bases from V and 0 bases from J, the junction contained 13 bases not matched to a gene. Germline V lookup: CDR1 LNHDA, CDR2 SQIVND (reference sequence).